This TCR beta chain was sequenced in a study of metastatic and nonmetastatic thyroid tumors. Study-level findings and limits: For both blood and tumor, malignant thyroid tumors reportedly showed significantly higher TCR beta diversity than benign nodules did.

There were no patients who had received any treatment before thyroid surgery. Using MiXCR, TCRdb reanalyzed the PCR reads. The repertoire holds tens of thousands of clones, with 24% as singletons. This clone was counted a few times. Its specificity is unknown. This may arise from a read error, as a much more abundant clone is one base away. Other DNA sequences of this sample code for an identical CDR3. The TCR was taken from a male donor with papillary thyroid cancer or a benign thyroid nodule (not recorded which). Some clones in this sample may be carry-over from other donors' samples. Sequenced material: tumor tissue.

The CDR3 reads CASSRRGGEQFF. In DNA form, the CDR3 reads TGTGCCAGCAGCCGACGGGGGGGTGAGCAGTTCTTC. The chain is built from TRBV4-2 and TRBJ2-1, with 8 bases lining up with TRBD2. This CDR3 is 12 amino acids long. V shed 4 bases and J 9 bases; nucleotides not matched to a gene: 2. CDR1 LGHNA and CDR2 YNFKEQ come from the germline V gene.